This TCR beta chain is drawn from a study of blood T cells in healthy people across ages. Across the study: Capture by template switching was about one barcoded beta molecule per two T cells.

The germline gives CDR1 SGHKS, CDR2 YYEKEE (reference sequence). The CDR3 contains 16 residues. The junction had 10 bases not matched to a gene; V was cut back by 0 bases and J by 8 bases. Each sample gave at least 7 million isolated PBMCs. A second 7 to 11 cycle PCR used barcoded and J-beta primers. TCRdb re-called the 5' RACE reads with MiXCR, one entry per CDR3 protein. The table has more than 800,000 distinct CDR3 sequences, under 30% seen once. This clonotype originated in a woman of 80 years or more in good health. Sequencing was performed on blood. The chain has TRBV5-5 and TRBJ2-1; TRBD2 agrees at 8 bases. DNA for the CDR3: TGTGCCAGCAGCTTGGATTACCGGGGACTAGGGGATGAGCAGTTCTTC. It translates to CASSLDYRGLGDEQFF.